This TCR beta chain stems from a study of T cell responses to AZD1222 COVID-19 vaccine. The CDR3 covers 15 residues. Trimming left V 7 bases short and J 4 bases short, with 19 bases between. Germline V gene sequence: CDR1 MDHEN, CDR2 SYDVKM. Generated by immunoSEQ multiplex PCR, the TCRdb table keeps only in-frame clones and is missing some. The repertoire includes about 140,000 clones, approximately 90% of them detected once, and approximately 4.5% sits in the top ten. As for this clone: What it binds is unknown.

Study-wide findings and caveats: Only a handful of AZD1222 recipients were seropositive at baseline. Most donors were white British, females outnumbered males, and clonal diversity was possibly underestimated. Spike regions recognized by vaccine-associated CD4 TCRs spanned the protein, led by 160-218 and 743-854. Recipients of two AZD1222 doses showed rising Spike-specific TCR breadth and depth.

The source of this sequence is an adult in good health. The sequenced sample was peripheral blood, obtained on day 0 of AZD1222 vaccination. J is TRBJ1-1 and V is TRBV28; weak D call: TRBD1 (6 bases). CDR3 amino acids: CASTASQGRGTEAFF. The CDR3 nucleotides are TGTGCCAGCACCGCATCCCAGGGGCGAGGCACTGAAGCTTTCTTT.